The 26 T cell receptor beta chains listed next were all sequenced from one sample in a study of cytomegalovirus exposure and HLA in healthy donors. The PCR contained 60 Vbeta and 13 Jbeta primers. The table came from immunoSEQ multiplex PCR; TCRdb's copy has only in-frame clones and leaves some out. The repertoire holds more than 100,000 clones, with around 80% as singletons. What was sequenced was PBMCs. The receptor source for this set is a female donor in good health and CMV-seropositive.

The J gene is TRBJ2-1, the V gene TRBV10-1; possible D gene TRBD2, 5 bases. This CDR3 contains 14 residues. Germline V gives CDR1 WNHNN, CDR2 SYGVQD (reference sequence). The ends were cut back, 3 bases at V and 6 bases at J, with 12 bases in the middle. The CDR3: CASSESSAGNEQFF. The CDR3 region has the DNA TGCGCCAGCAGTGAAAGTTCTGCGGGCAATGAGCAGTTCTTC.

The chain has TRBV5-6 and TRBJ1-1; 7 nucleotides match TRBD1. V lost 1 base to trimming and J lost 1 base; unmatched junction nucleotides: 4. The V gene's germline CDR1 is SGHDT and CDR2 YYEEEE. The CDR3 runs to 15 residues. This chain's CDR3 is CASSLFGQANTEAFF. DNA of the CDR3: TGTGCCAGCAGCTTGTTCGGACAGGCGAACACTGAAGCTTTCTTT.

The chain recombines TRBV4-2 with TRBJ2-5; D is undetermined. The last part of the DNA fits TRBJ2-7 better; the J call may be wrong. Germline values: CDR1 LGHNA, CDR2 YNFKEQ. There are 13 residues in the CDR3. CDR3 nucleotide sequence: TGTGCCAGCAGCCCTGGTGACTCCTACGAGCAGTACTTC. Translating gives CASSPGDSYEQYF.

The chain couples TRBV28 to TRBJ2-2; the D gene is possibly TRBD2 (5 bases). Germline loops: CDR1 MDHEN, CDR2 SYDVKM. CDR3 length: 18 amino acids. The V and J ends lost 6 bases and 2 bases respectively, with 22 bases between them. CDR3 in DNA: TGTGCCAGCAGCCCACGAATGGGTGGCGGGCACAACACCGGGGAGCTGTTTTTT. This encodes CASSPRMGGGHNTGELFF.

This clone appeared a few times. This sequence joins TRBV6-5 and TRBJ1-4; a possible D gene is TRBD1 (5 bases). Germline loops: CDR1 MNHEY, CDR2 SVGAGI. V was pared by 6 bases and J by 8 bases, with 16 bases between. This CDR3 spans 14 amino acids. CDR3 in amino acids: CASSNRIPVEKLFF. CDR3 coding DNA: TGTGCCAGCAGCAACAGGATCCCCGTGGAAAAACTGTTTTTT.

The chain combines TRBV9 with TRBJ1-4; D is uncertain. The CDR3 loop spans 13 amino acids. Germline CDR1 reads SGDLS; CDR2 reads YYNGEE. Trimming removed 0 bases at V and 4 bases at J, with 4 bases between. The CDR3 region has the DNA TGTGCCAGCAGCGTAGGGCTTAATGAAAAACTGTTTTTT. The encoded protein is CASSVGLNEKLFF.

Concerning this clone itself: Other DNA sequences in this specimen translate into the identical CDR3. This chain uses TRBV28 with TRBJ1-1; D is perhaps TRBD1 (5 bases). The CDR3 length is 13 residues. Germline V lookup: CDR1 MDHEN, CDR2 SYDVKM. The ends were cut back, 2 bases at V and 1 base at J, with 5 bases in the middle. The CDR3 DNA reads as TGTGCCAGCAGTTTACAGGGGAACACTGAAGCTTTCTTT. This codes for CASSLQGNTEAFF. Combining the CDR3 with reference TRBV28 and TRBJ1-1 gives the whole variable domain DVKVTQSSRYLVKRTGEKVFLECVQDMDHENMFWYRQDPGLGLRLIYFSYDVKMKEKGDIPEGYSVSREKKERFSLILESASTNQTSMYLCASSLQGNTEAFFGQGTRLTVV.

The J gene is TRBJ1-2, the V gene TRBV11-2; weak D call: TRBD1 (5 bases). Germline V CDR1 and CDR2: SGHAT, FQNNGV. The CDR3 length is 15 residues. The V end lost 0 bases, the J end lost 0 bases, and 8 bases lay between the germline ends. The CDR3 here is CASSLERGANYGYTF. CDR3 sequence (DNA): TGTGCCAGCAGCTTAGAGCGGGGGGCTAACTATGGCTACACCTTC.

The V and J genes are TRBV20-1 and TRBJ2-2; D is uncertain. Trimming removed 5 bases at V and 3 bases at J, with 4 bases between. Germline V gives CDR1 DFQATT, CDR2 SNEGSKA (reference sequence). The CDR3 spans 11 residues. CDR3 sequence: CSASDTGELFF. The CDR3, as DNA: TGCAGTGCTTCAGACACCGGGGAGCTGTTTTTT.

V gene TRBV5-1 combines with J gene TRBJ1-2; 10 nucleotides align to TRBD1. With 3 bases clipped from V and 1 base from J, the junction kept 6 bases outside the gene matches. CDR1 SGHRS and CDR2 YFSETQ come from the germline V gene. The CDR3 has 16 residues. The CDR3 sequence: CASSWTGGPINYGYTF. CDR3 sequence (DNA): TGCGCCAGCAGCTGGACAGGGGGGCCTATTAACTATGGCTACACCTTC.

The rearrangement uses TRBV28 and TRBJ1-3; TRBD1 is a possible D gene (6 bases). The V gene lost 5 bases and the J gene lost 0 bases, with 11 bases spanning the gap. Germline values: CDR1 MDHEN, CDR2 SYDVKM. The CDR3 covers 15 residues. CDR3 sequence reads: CASSPWTASGNTIYF. The CDR3, as DNA: TGTGCCAGCAGTCCCTGGACAGCCTCTGGAAACACCATATATTTT.

The rearrangement links TRBV28 to TRBJ1-2; D is perhaps TRBD1 (6 bases). CDR3 size: 15 residues. From germline, CDR1 is MDHEN and CDR2 SYDVKM. The V and J ends lost 5 bases and 4 bases respectively, with 17 bases between them. CDR3 sequence: CASSQGTATFYGYTF. Here the CDR3 DNA reads TGTGCCAGCAGTCAGGGGACGGCGACCTTCTATGGCTACACCTTC.

The count of this clone is one. V usage is TRBV5-4 and J usage is TRBJ2-5; tentative D call: TRBD2 (5 bases). Germline lookup yields CDR1 SGHNT and CDR2 YYREEE (reference sequence). V gave up 4 bases and J gave up 2 bases, with 6 bases separating them. The CDR3 length is 12 residues. The CDR3 spells CASSLAQETQYF. DNA for the CDR3: TGTGCCAGCAGCCTAGCTCAAGAGACCCAGTACTTC.

This chain links TRBV11-2 with TRBJ1-1, with D uncertain. This CDR3 contains 15 residues. Germline CDR1 is SGHAT and CDR2 is FQNNGV. Trimming stripped 5 bases from V and 7 bases from J, with 20 bases between. The CDR3 here is CASSPRDSLRNEAFF. The CDR3 nucleotides read TGTGCCAGCAGCCCCAGAGATTCCCTGAGGAATGAAGCTTTCTTT.

This clone was picked up a small number of times. The rearrangement joins TRBV6-6 to TRBJ2-1; 7 bases align to TRBD2. The ends lost 6 bases at V and 7 bases at J; junction bases unmatched: 6. Looked up from germline, CDR1 is MNHNY and CDR2 is SVGAGI (reference sequence). CDR3 length: 13 amino acids. The CDR3 loop is CASSSISGNEQFF. For the CDR3, the DNA is TGTGCCAGCAGCTCAATTAGCGGGAATGAGCAGTTCTTC.

The V gene is TRBV5-1, the J gene TRBJ2-7, with 11 bases fitting TRBD1. The germline gives CDR1 SGHRS, CDR2 YFSETQ. The CDR3 runs to 14 residues. Trimming cost V 4 bases and J 2 bases; bases outside gene matches: 2. CDR3 sequence reads: CASSKDRGPYEQYF. Here the CDR3 DNA reads TGCGCCAGCAGCAAGGACAGGGGGCCCTACGAGCAGTACTTC.

The V and J genes are TRBV6-1 and TRBJ2-7; 13 bases map to TRBD2. The germline gives CDR1 MNHNS, CDR2 SASEGT. The CDR3 extends over 15 amino acids. V was pared by 4 bases and J by 5 bases, with 5 bases of the junction left unmatched. CDR3: CASSGTSGSLDEQYF. The DNA for the CDR3 is TGTGCCAGCAGTGGGACTAGCGGGAGTCTCGACGAGCAGTACTTC.

The V and J genes are TRBV5-4 and TRBJ1-2; TRBD1 might be the D (5 bases). The CDR3 totals 15 residues. CDR1 and CDR2 from the germline V gene are SGHNT and YYREEE (reference sequence). Trimming removed 4 bases from V and 4 bases from J, with 17 bases in between. This chain's CDR3 is CASSVDQGLSYGYTF. CDR3 DNA sequence: TGTGCCAGCAGCGTGGACCAGGGATTAAGCTATGGCTACACCTTC.

The CDR3 protein is CASSPVAGGPVYEQYF. CDR3 nucleotide sequence: TGCGCCAGCAGCCCAGTAGCGGGAGGGCCGGTCTACGAGCAGTACTTC. The J gene is TRBJ2-7, the V gene TRBV5-1; 11 bases match TRBD2. Germline CDR1 SGHRS, CDR2 YFSETQ. The CDR3 loop spans 16 amino acids. The junction had 9 bases not matched to a gene; V was cut back by 4 bases and J by 3 bases.

This clone was counted between two and nine times. The chain links TRBV18 to TRBJ2-5; D is ambiguous. Germline V gene sequence: CDR1 KGHSH, CDR2 LQKENI. V lost 4 bases and J lost 2, with 11 bases in between. CDR3 size: 14 residues. CDR3 DNA: TGTGCCAGCTCACTCTACAGTTCTCAAGAGACCCAGTACTTC. Translated: CASSLYSSQETQYF.

The chain carries TRBV11-3 and TRBJ2-2; weak D call: TRBD1 (5 bases). The CDR3 extends over 15 amino acids. CDR1 and CDR2 from the germline V gene are SGHNT and YENEEA. Trimming pared 3 bases from V and 1 base from J, leaving 9 bases between. For the CDR3, the DNA is TGTGCCAGCAGCTTGCAGGGCGAGAACACCGGGGAGCTGTTTTTT. Translating it yields CASSLQGENTGELFF.

V is TRBV4-1 and J is TRBJ2-2; D possibly corresponds to TRBD2 (5 bases). Between the trimmed V and J ends, which lost 0 bases and 7 bases, there was a span of 9 bases. CDR1 is MGHRA, CDR2 YSYEKL, per germline. The CDR3 covers 14 residues. The CDR3 nucleotides are TGCGCCAGCAGCCAAGATCCCGGAGGCGGGGAGCTGTTTTTT. Translating it yields CASSQDPGGGELFF.

V gene TRBV11-2 combines with J gene TRBJ2-7, with 7 bases that match TRBD1. This CDR3 has 16 residues. J was trimmed by 4 bases and V by 5 bases; bases with no gene match: 14. Per germline, CDR1 SGHAT and CDR2 FQNNGV. CDR3 residues: CASSTGRTGRVYEQYF. Written as DNA, the CDR3 is TGTGCCAGCAGCACCGGTAGGACAGGCCGTGTTTACGAGCAGTACTTC.

The genes are TRBV9 and TRBJ1-3; D gene unclear. Germline V lookup: CDR1 SGDLS, CDR2 YYNGEE. CDR3 length: 17 residues. The germline V and J ends were trimmed by 0 bases and 0 bases, with 13 bases remaining between them. This chain's CDR3 is CASSVGSAGPSGNTIYF. The DNA of the CDR3 is TGTGCCAGCAGCGTAGGCTCGGCAGGCCCCTCTGGAAACACCATATATTTT.

This clone was recorded once. The chain combines TRBV6-1 with TRBJ2-7; a weak D match, TRBD2 (6 bases). Trimming removed 6 bases from V and 2 bases from J, with 17 bases in between. This CDR3 comprises 15 residues. Germline CDR1 is MNHNS and CDR2 is SASEGT. The CDR3 coding sequence is TGTGCCAGCAGCCCCGGCGGGACGCGGGCCTACGAGCAGTACTTC. Amino acid sequence: CASSPGGTRAYEQYF.

The V call is TRBV9, the J call TRBJ1-1, with a weak D call TRBD1 (6 bases). Trimming took 0 bases from V and 5 from J, leaving 17 bases between them. Germline V gene data show CDR1 as SGDLS and CDR2 as YYNGEE. There are 16 residues in the CDR3. The CDR3 here is CASSVGQGPLMTEAFF. DNA for the CDR3: TGTGCCAGCAGCGTAGGTCAGGGGCCGTTAATGACTGAAGCTTTCTTT.